This T cell receptor (beta chain) was identified during a study of cytomegalovirus exposure and HLA in healthy donors. Study-wide context: The same platform was used for the 120 validation repertoires and the roughly 600 first-cohort repertoires, a later analysis reported. Study-level findings and limits: In vitro, three CMV-associated chains proved specific for CMV antigens. The study found most TCR sequences rare, yet found some public TCRs in many donors.

Trimming took off 5 bases at V and 7 bases at J, with 11 bases between the two ends. This CDR3 region has 12 residues. Per germline, CDR1 MNHEY and CDR2 SMNVEV (reference sequence). Regarding this clone: Its antigen is not identified.

The method was immunoSEQ multiplex PCR; TCRdb's version includes in-frame clones alone and lacks a portion of them. The data contain about 260,000 clones, about 90% of them singletons. The donors were in the approximately 120-subject validation cohort; that cohort was separate from the 666-subject first cohort. Sequenced: PBMCs. This TCR came from a woman in her thirties in good health and CMV-seronegative. This chain uses TRBV27 with TRBJ1-2, with D possibly TRBD1 on 6 matching bases. Here the CDR3 reads CASSRLGGGYTF. The CDR3 region has the DNA TGTGCCAGCAGTCGATTAGGGGGTGGCTACACCTTC.